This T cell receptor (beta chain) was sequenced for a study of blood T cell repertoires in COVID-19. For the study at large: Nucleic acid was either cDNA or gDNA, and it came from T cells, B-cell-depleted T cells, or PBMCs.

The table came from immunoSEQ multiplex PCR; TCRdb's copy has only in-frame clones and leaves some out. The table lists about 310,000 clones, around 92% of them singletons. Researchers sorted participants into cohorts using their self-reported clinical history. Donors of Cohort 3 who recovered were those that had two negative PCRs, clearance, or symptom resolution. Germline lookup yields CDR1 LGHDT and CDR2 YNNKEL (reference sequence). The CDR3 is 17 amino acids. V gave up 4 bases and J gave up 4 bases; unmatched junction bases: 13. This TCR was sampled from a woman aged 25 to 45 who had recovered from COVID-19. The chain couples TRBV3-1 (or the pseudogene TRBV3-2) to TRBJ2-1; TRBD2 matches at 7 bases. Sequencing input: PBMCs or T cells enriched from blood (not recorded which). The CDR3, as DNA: TGTGCCAGCAGCCCCCCGCGTCGCACTAGCGCTTACAATGAGCAGTTCTTC. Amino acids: CASSPPRRTSAYNEQFF.